This note documents a single T cell receptor (beta chain) sequence. The record originates from a study of blood T cell repertoires in COVID-19. Study background: Specimens from acute and convalescent COVID-19 originated in the United States, Italy and Spain. Sample material is recorded as cDNA or gDNA derived from T cells, B-cell-depleted T cells, or PBMCs.

Original data processing: Nucleated cell counts were estimated from reference gene primer amplification. The method was immunoSEQ multiplex PCR; TCRdb's version includes in-frame clones alone and lacks a portion of them. V, J and clone size are those of that table, while D and trimming were read from the DNA. The data contain about 320,000 clones, 75% to 85% of them singletons. The V gene's germline CDR1 is LNHDA and CDR2 SQIVND (reference sequence). This CDR3 is 14 amino acids long. V lost 1 base, J lost 5 bases, and 10 bases lay in between. This clonotype was sampled from a human donor in a cohort sampled during active COVID-19. The gene calls are TRBV19 and TRBJ2-3; D unresolved. The sample comprised peripheral blood. The CDR3 nucleotides are TGTGCCAGTAGTATAGCTGAGGCTAGAGATACGCAGTATTTT. Translation gives CASSIAEARDTQYF.